Sequencing of this TCR beta chain was carried out in a study of OX40 agonist ivuxolimab in advanced cancers. Background on the study: Intravenous ivuxolimab was administered to patients every 2 weeks at 0.01 to 10 mg/kg. Study observations and caveats: Fewer expanded clones were found on average in CD4+ than in CD8+ T cells.

Samples were taken at baseline and on day 1 of cycles 4 and 7. TCRdb's copy holds only in-frame clones and misses some; the assay was immunoSEQ multiplex PCR. The profile shows roughly 74,000 clones, about 93% of them singletons. This clone is labeled as medium-sized. The antigen is not known. V shed 6 bases, J shed 4 bases, and the junction held 8 bases outside the gene matches. Germline V lookup: CDR1 MNHNY, CDR2 SVGAGI (reference sequence). The CDR3 runs 15 residues. The chain combines TRBV6-6 with TRBJ2-1, with 8 bases that match TRBD2. The receptor was derived from an adult with an advanced solid tumor such as melanoma, head and neck, liver or kidney cancer. Sequencing was performed on CD4+ or CD8+ T cells sorted from blood, taken in a trial of the OX40 agonist ivuxolimab. CDR3 sequence reads: CASSSGTRLYNEQFF. The CDR3 bases are TGTGCCAGCAGCTCCGGGACTAGACTTTACAATGAGCAGTTCTTC.